This T cell receptor (beta chain) was sequenced in a study of T-cell memory formation after mild COVID-19. The V end lost 7 bases, the J end lost 5 bases, and 18 bases lay between the germline ends. The CDR3 runs to 14 residues. Germline V gene data show CDR1 as LGHDT and CDR2 as YNNKEL (reference sequence). Overall study results and limits: Clones that contracted from day 15 to 85 had balanced CD4/CD8; later expanders were CD4+ biased.

A note on this clonotype: Its specificity is unknown.

TCRdb passed the 5' RACE reads through MiXCR, listing each CDR3 protein once. The sample yields under 250,000 distinct CDR3 sequences, approximately 15% seen once. The sample consisted of PBMCs or a T cell subset sorted from them (not recorded which). This chain uses TRBV3-1 with TRBJ2-7; no firm D call. This clonotype was sampled from an adult woman who had mild COVID-19 (a few samples of this study predate the infection). Cell type and time point are not known. CDR3 loop: CASTGSAYPDEQYF. The CDR3, as DNA: TGTGCCAGCACCGGAAGCGCCTACCCGGACGAGCAGTACTTC.